A single sample is the source of the 2 T cell receptor beta chains below, sequenced in a study of T cell repertoires in cytomegalovirus infection. TCRdb called the reads again in MiXCR, with one record for every CDR3 protein. The repertoire has some 800,000 distinct CDR3 sequences, around a third of them found once; the top ten carry 9.5% to 15%. Antigens of these TCRs are unknown. The specimen comprised cultured CD8+ T cells from PBMCs, sampled from culture after CMV antigen stimulation. The receptors were sampled from a human donor in good health (CMV status not recorded). Some clones in this sample may be carry-over from other donors' samples.

This chain joins TRBV14 and TRBJ1-1, with D perhaps TRBD1 (6 bases). Trimming pared 0 bases from V and 8 bases from J, leaving 19 bases between. This CDR3 region has 16 residues. Germline V gene data show CDR1 as SGHDN and CDR2 as FVKESK. For the CDR3, the DNA is TGTGCCAGCAGCCAAGAGGTCGGGGGGCCTGGGTCCGAAGCTTTCTTT. Translation: CASSQEVGGPGSEAFF.

This sequence joins TRBV7-6 and TRBJ2-1, with D tentatively TRBD2 (5 bases). Trimming took off 5 bases at V and 2 bases at J, with 7 bases between the two ends. CDR1 and CDR2 (germline): SGHVS, FNYEAQ. CDR3 size: 13 residues. CDR3 sequence (DNA): TGTGCCAGCAGCGCGGGCCCCTACAATGAGCAGTTCTTC. Its protein product is CASSAGPYNEQFF.